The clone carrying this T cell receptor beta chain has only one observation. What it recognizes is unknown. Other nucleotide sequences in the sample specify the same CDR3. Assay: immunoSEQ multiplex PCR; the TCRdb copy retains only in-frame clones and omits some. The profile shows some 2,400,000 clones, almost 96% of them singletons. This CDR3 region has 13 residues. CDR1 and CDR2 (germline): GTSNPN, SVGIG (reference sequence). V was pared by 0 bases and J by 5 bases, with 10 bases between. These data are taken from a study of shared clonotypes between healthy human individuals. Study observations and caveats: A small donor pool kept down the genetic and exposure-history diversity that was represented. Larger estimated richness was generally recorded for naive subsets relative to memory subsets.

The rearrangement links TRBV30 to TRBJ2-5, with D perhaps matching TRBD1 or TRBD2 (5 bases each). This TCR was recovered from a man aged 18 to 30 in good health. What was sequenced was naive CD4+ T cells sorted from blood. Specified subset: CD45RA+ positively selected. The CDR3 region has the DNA TGTGCCTGGAGTGTAACGGGGCGGGAGACCCAGTACTTC. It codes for CAWSVTGRETQYF.